This entry describes one TCR beta chain. Its antigen is still unknown. Since a much larger clone is just one base distant, this may be a read error. MiXCR was run by TCRdb on the reads, yielding one entry per CDR3 protein. The table records around 740,000 distinct CDR3 sequences, about 40% of them present only once. The V gene lost 2 bases and the J gene lost 2 bases, with 12 bases spanning the gap. This CDR3 region has 15 residues. Germline V CDR1 and CDR2: SGHVS, FNYEAQ. The entry originates in a study of T cell repertoires in cytomegalovirus infection. At the level of the study: It can be stated that public TCR beta signatures indicated CMV infection as well as a matching HLA type.

Study-wide results and caveats: Dominating the ex vivo response were HLA-C-restricted CMV-specific TCR beta clonotypes.

The sample taken for sequencing was PBMCs. The gene calls are TRBV7-6 and TRBJ2-5; a weak D match, TRBD2 (6 bases). The sequence was obtained from a human donor in good health (CMV status not recorded). Some clones in this sample may be carry-over from other donors' samples. CDR3 protein: CASSLMAGWQETQYF. CDR3 DNA: TGTGCCAGCAGCTTAATGGCGGGGTGGCAAGAGACCCAGTACTTC.